The text below deals with one T cell receptor beta chain. This record belongs to a study of blood T cell repertoires in COVID-19. Study details: Both acute and convalescent COVID-19 samples were obtained from the United States, Italy and Spain. T cells, B-cell-depleted T cells, or PBMCs supplied cDNA or gDNA.

The V gene's germline CDR1 is SEHNR and CDR2 FQNEAQ (reference sequence). The CDR3 is made up of 17 amino acids. V was clipped by 8 bases and J by 2 bases; unmatched bases: 10. Per the study methods: Estimation of nucleated cell counts relied on the amplification of reference gene primers. The protocol was immunoSEQ multiplex PCR, while the TCRdb copy is restricted to in-frame clones and leaves out a portion. That table supplies the V and J calls and clone size; D and trimming were determined from the DNA. The repertoire has about 180,000 clones, 84% of them found once; the top ten carry under 8.5%. This TCR was sampled from a human donor in a cohort sampled during active COVID-19. This chain connects TRBV7-9 to TRBJ2-2; 11 bases line up with TRBD1. The sequencing input was peripheral blood. CDR3 sequence (DNA): TGTGCCAGCGAACTTCCCGGGACAGGGGGAAACACCGGGGAGCTGTTTTTT. Protein: CASELPGTGGNTGELFF.